Included here is one TCR beta chain sequence, with context. Its matching antigen is unknown. These data come from a study of identical twins. Study conclusions and caveats: Instead of following the same donors, the conclusions were based on cross-sectional statistical analysis. Partial confounding of zero-insertion analyses by invariant MAIT and iNKT cells was possible. In cord blood, abundant beta clonotypes had fewer insertions; memory showed no trend.

The germline V and J ends were trimmed by 5 bases and 2 bases, with 19 bases remaining between them. The CDR3 contains 16 residues. Germline CDR1 and CDR2: MNHNS and SASEGT. Unique molecular identifiers were present on cDNA, and template switching added a universal primer site. Via MiXCR, TCRdb re-called the 5' RACE reads, giving one row per CDR3 protein. The sample has 240,000 or so distinct CDR3 sequences; 8% to 11% are singletons. The specimen sequenced was memory T cells sorted from blood. The V call is TRBV6-1, the J call TRBJ2-7, with TRBD2 as a possible D gene (6 bases). This sequence originates from a man aged 50 to 60 in good health. This CDR3 is CASSRVRTNRPYEQYF. As DNA, the CDR3 is TGTGCCAGCAGTCGGGTCCGGACTAACCGGCCCTACGAGCAGTACTTC.